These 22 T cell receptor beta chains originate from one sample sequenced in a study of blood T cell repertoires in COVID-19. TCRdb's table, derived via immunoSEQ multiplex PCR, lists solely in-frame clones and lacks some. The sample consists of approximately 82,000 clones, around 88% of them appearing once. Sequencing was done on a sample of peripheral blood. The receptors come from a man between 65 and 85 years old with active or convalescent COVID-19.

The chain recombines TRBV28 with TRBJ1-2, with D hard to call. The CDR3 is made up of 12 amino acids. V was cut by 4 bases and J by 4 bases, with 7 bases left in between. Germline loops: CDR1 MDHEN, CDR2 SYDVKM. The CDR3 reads CASSSDFYGYTF. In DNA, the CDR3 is TGTGCCAGCAGTTCCGACTTCTATGGCTACACCTTC.

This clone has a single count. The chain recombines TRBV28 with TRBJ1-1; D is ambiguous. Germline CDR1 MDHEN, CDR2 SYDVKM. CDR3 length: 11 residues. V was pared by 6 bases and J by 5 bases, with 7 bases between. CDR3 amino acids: CASRDRTEAFF. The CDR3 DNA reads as TGTGCCAGCAGAGATAGAACTGAAGCTTTCTTT.

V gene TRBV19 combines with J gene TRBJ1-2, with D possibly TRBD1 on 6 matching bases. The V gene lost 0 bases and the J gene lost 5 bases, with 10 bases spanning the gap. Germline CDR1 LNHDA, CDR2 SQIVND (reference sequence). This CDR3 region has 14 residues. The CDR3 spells CASSIDLGQYGYTF. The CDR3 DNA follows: TGTGCCAGTAGTATAGATCTTGGACAGTATGGCTACACCTTC.

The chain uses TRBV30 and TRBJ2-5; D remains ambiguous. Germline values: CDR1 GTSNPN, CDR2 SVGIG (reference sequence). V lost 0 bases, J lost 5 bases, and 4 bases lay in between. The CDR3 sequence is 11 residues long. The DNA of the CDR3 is TGTGCCTGGAGTGTACGGGAGACCCAGTACTTC. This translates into CAWSVRETQYF.

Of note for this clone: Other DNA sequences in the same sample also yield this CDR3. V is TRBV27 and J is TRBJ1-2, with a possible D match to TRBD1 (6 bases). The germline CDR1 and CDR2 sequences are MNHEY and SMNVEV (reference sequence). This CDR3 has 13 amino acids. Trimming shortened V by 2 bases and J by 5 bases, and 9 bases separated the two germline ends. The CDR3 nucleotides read TGTGCCAGCAGTTTAAGGCAGGGGTATGGCTACACCTTC. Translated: CASSLRQGYGYTF.

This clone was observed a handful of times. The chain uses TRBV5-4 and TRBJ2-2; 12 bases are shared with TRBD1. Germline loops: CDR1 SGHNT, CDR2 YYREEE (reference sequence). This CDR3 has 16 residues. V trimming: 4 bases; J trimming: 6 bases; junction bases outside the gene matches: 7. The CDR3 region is CASSPGGTGGSGELFF. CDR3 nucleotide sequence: TGTGCCAGCAGCCCAGGTGGGACAGGGGGCTCCGGGGAGCTGTTTTTT.

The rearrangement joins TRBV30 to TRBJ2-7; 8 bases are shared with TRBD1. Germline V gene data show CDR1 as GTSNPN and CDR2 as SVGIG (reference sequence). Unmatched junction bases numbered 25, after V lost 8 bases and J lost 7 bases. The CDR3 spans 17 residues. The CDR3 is CAGRLGRSTGAGREQYF. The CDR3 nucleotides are TGTGCCGGGCGGCTTGGAAGATCGACAGGGGCCGGCCGGGAGCAGTACTTC.

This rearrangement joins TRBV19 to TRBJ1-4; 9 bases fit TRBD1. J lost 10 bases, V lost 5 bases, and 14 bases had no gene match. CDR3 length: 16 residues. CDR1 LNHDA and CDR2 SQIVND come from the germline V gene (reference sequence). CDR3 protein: CASSPRTGEQIPKLFF. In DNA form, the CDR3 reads TGTGCCAGTAGTCCCCGGACAGGGGAACAGATACCAAAACTGTTTTTT.

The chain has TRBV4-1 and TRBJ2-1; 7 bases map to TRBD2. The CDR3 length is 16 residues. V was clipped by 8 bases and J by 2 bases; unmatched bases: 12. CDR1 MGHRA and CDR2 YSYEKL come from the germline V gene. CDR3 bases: TGCGCCAGCTGCACGACCGCGGGAGTCGCCTACAATGAGCAGTTCTTC. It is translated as CASCTTAGVAYNEQFF.

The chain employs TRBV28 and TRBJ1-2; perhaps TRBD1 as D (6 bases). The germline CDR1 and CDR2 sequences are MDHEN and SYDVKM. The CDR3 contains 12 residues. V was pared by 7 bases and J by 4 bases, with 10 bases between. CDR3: CASKGGFYGYTF. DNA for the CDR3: TGTGCCAGCAAAGGGGGATTCTATGGCTACACCTTC.

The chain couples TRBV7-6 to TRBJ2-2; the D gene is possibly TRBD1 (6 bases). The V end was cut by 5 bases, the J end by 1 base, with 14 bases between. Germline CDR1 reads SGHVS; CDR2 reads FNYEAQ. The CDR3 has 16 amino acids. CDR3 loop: CASSQSPGQNTGELFF. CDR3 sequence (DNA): TGTGCCAGCAGCCAATCCCCGGGACAGAACACCGGGGAGCTGTTTTTT.

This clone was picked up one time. CDR3 nucleotides: TGCGCCAGCAGCCAAGGACAGGGTTTCTACAATGAGCAGTTCTTC. This codes for CASSQGQGFYNEQFF. The rearrangement joins TRBV4-1 to TRBJ2-1, with 7 positions matching TRBD1. Germline V gene lookup returns CDR1 MGHRA and CDR2 YSYEKL. The CDR3 loop spans 15 amino acids. Germline trimming cut 1 base from V and 3 bases from J; bases unmatched to any gene: 3.

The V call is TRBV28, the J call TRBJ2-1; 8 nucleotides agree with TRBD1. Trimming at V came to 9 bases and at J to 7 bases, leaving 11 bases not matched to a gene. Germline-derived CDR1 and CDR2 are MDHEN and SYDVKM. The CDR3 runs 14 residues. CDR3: CASDQGAGRNEQFF. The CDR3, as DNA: TGTGCCAGTGATCAGGGGGCAGGAAGAAATGAGCAGTTCTTC.

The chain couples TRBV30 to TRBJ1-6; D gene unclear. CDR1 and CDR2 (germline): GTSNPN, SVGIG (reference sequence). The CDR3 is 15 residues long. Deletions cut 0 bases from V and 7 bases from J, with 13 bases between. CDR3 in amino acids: CAWSVNGRLNSPLHF. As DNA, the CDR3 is TGTGCCTGGAGTGTTAACGGTCGGTTGAATTCACCCCTCCACTTT.

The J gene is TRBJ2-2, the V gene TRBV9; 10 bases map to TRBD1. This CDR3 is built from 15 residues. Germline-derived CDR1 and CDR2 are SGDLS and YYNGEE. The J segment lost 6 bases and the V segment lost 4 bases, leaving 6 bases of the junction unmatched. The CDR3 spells CASSPRQGASGELFF. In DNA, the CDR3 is TGTGCCAGCAGCCCGAGACAGGGGGCGTCCGGGGAGCTGTTTTTT.

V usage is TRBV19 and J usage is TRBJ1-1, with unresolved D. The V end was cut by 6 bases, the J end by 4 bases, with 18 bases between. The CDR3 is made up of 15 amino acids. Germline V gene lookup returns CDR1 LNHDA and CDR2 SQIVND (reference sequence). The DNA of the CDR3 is TGTGCCAGTAGCCCAACGGGAGTCCAAGGCACTGAAGCTTTCTTT. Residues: CASSPTGVQGTEAFF. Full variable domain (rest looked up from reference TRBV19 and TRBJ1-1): DGGITQSPKYLFRKEGQNVTLSCEQNLNHDAMYWYRQDPGQGLRLIYYSQIVNDFQKGDIAEGYSVSREKKESFPLTVTSAQKNPTAFYLCASSPTGVQGTEAFFGQGTRLTVV.

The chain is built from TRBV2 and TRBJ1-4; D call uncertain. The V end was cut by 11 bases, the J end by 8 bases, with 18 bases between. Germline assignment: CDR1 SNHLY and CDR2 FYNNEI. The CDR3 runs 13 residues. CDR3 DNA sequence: TGTGCCCGCTCTGGCCAAAGGGAGGAAAAACTGTTTTTT. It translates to CARSGQREEKLFF.

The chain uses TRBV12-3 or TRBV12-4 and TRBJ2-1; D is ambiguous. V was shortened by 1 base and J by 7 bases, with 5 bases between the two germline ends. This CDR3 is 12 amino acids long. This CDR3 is CASSLDENEQFF. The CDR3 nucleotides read TGTGCCAGCAGTTTAGACGAGAATGAGCAGTTCTTC.

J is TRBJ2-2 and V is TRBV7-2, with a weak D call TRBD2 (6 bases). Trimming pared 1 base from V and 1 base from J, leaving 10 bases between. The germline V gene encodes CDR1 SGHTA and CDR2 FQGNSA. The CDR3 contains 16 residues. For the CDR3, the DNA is TGTGCCAGCAGCTTAGGGACTACTTTGAACACCGGGGAGCTGTTTTTT. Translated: CASSLGTTLNTGELFF.

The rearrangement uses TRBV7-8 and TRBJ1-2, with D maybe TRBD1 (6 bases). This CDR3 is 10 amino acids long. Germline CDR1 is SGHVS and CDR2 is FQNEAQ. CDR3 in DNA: TGTGGAGAGGGGGAGTATGGCTACACCTTC. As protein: CGEGEYGYTF.

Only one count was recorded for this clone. CDR3 loop: CATLGLLNTGELFF. The CDR3 DNA is TGTGCCACCCTGGGCTTACTGAACACCGGGGAGCTGTTTTTT. This chain uses TRBV19 with TRBJ2-2; D not resolved. Germline CDR1 and CDR2: LNHDA and SQIVND (reference sequence). The CDR3 loop spans 14 amino acids. Trimming stripped 10 bases from V and 1 base from J, with 13 bases between.

CDR3 protein: CASSWDREVVKNIQYF. CDR3 nucleotide sequence: TGCGCCAGCAGCTGGGACAGGGAGGTAGTCAAAAACATTCAGTACTTC. The chain employs TRBV5-1 and TRBJ2-4; 9 bases are a match to TRBD1. The CDR3 loop spans 16 amino acids. CDR1 and CDR2 (germline): SGHRS, YFSETQ. V shed 3 bases, J shed 3 bases, and the junction held 7 bases outside the gene matches.